This T cell receptor beta chain comes out of a study of cytomegalovirus exposure and HLA in healthy donors. Overall study findings and caveats: A later analysis revealed that TCR association rates differed between HLA loci, peaking at DRB1 and bottoming out at HLA-C. A later analysis linked a missense DCLRE1C variant to TCR beta V- and J-gene trimming.

Researchers ran the PCR with 60 Vbeta and 13 Jbeta primers. Method: immunoSEQ multiplex PCR; TCRdb's copy keeps in-frame clones and lacks some. The profile shows some 130,000 clones, around three quarters of them singletons. As concerns this clone: The antigen remains undetermined. At one of its ends the junction is not consistent with the germline gene, which may arise from a read error.

This CDR3 comprises 14 residues. Germline V CDR1 and CDR2: SGHTA, FQGNSA. The origin of this receptor is a man between 35 and 55 years old in good health and CMV-seronegative. The genes are TRBV7-2 and TRBJ1-1; possibly TRBD1 for D (6 bases). Sequenced: PBMCs. This CDR3 is CASSLRGANTGAFF. The DNA of the CDR3 is TGTGCCAGCAGCTTACGGGGGGCCAACACTGGAGCTTTCTTT.